This T cell receptor beta chain was sequenced during a study of blood T cell repertoires in COVID-19. Study summary: PBMCs, B-cell-depleted T cells, or T cells were the source of the cDNA or gDNA that made up the material.

Original processing notes: Cell counts per sample came from amplifying reference gene primers. Assay used: immunoSEQ multiplex PCR; TCRdb lists only in-frame clones, some missing. From that table come the V and J calls and clone size; the DNA was used to work out D and trimming. Among about 350,000 clones, approximately 91% were seen once, and the ten largest hold approximately 1%. This clone was counted once. The CDR3 is 19 amino acids. The V gene lost 4 bases and the J gene lost 0 bases, with 21 bases spanning the gap. Germline CDR1 and CDR2: LNHDA and SQIVND (reference sequence). In terms of age and location, participants ranged from about 18 to 89 years and lived in about 25 US areas.

This receptor was obtained from a woman aged 30 to 39 who had been exposed to COVID-19. Source material: PBMCs or T cells enriched from blood (not recorded which). This chain links TRBV19 with TRBJ1-4, with D perhaps matching TRBD1 (6 bases). The CDR3 loop is CASSTNRVSGSATNEKLFF. The CDR3 DNA reads TGTGCCAGTAGTACAAACAGGGTATCCGGATCGGCAACTAATGAAAAACTGTTTTTT.